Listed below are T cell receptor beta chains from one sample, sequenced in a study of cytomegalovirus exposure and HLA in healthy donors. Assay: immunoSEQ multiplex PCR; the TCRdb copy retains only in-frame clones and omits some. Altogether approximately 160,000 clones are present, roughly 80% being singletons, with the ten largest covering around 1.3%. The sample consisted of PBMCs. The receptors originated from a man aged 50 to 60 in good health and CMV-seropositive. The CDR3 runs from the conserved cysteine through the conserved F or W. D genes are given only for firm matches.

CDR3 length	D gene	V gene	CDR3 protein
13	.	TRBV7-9	CASSLGEDDEQFF
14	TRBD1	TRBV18	CASSPGQANTEAFF
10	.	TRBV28	CASSYLFYTF
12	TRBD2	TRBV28	CAGGGAGRTQYF
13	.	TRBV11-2	CASSLGVGQPQHF
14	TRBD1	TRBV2	CASSWDRANEKLFF
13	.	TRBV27	CASSLGRYNEQFF
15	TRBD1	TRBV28	CASGPARTGGYGYTF
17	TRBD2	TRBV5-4	CASSLDLAGVVGDTQYF
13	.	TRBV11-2	CASSFDRYNEQFF
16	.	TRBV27	CASSPWTPKGPDTQYF
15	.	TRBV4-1	CASSQLAQSSYEQYF
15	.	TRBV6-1	CASSDAGTPNTEAFF
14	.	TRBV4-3	CASSQVVANEKLFF
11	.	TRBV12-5	CASGLRGPFFF
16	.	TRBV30	CAWTRGILARTGELFF
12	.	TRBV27	CASARSSYEQYF
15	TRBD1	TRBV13	CASSFLRDRGETQYF
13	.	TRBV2	CASSDAGNTEAFF
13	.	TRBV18	CASSPRGEDTQYF
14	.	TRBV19	CASSIDTTGNTIYF
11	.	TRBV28	CASKGGYEQYF
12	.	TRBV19	CASTGGRQPQHF
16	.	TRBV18	CASSPPHRVVGEKLFF
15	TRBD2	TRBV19	CASSSELGGSETQYF
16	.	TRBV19	CASSIERPTKGTEAFF
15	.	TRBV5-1	CASSLFGSSYNEQFF
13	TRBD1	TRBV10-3	CAISLDREAGYTF
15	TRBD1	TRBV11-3	CASSRQGVSYNEQFF
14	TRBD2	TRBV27	CASTRLAGTYEQYF
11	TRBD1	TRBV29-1	CSVGQGEGYTF
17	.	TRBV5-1	CASSLEQGRIMNTEAFF
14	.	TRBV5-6	CASSWRGGSTEAFF
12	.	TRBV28	CASSKADNEQFF
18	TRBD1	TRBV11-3	CASSLVWGQGASNTEAFF
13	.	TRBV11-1	CASSSLVTGELFF
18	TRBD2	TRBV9	CASSVGLAGRVLHNEQFF
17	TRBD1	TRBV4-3	CASSQEGGTDVAYEQYF
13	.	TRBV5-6	CASTRGNNQPQHF
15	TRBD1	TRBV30	CAWSPGQGGTDTQYF
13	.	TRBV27	CASSLAGFQPQHF